These 11 T cell receptor beta chains were sequenced from one sample in a study of T cells in Graves' hyperthyroidism and ophthalmopathy. Amplification targeted TCR beta CDR3 regions from RNA transcripts. First-round RT-PCR targeting the TCR CDR3 was performed with the HTBI primer set. One entry per CDR3 protein results from TCRdb running MiXCR on the multiplex PCR reads. Of over 350,000 distinct CDR3 sequences in the sample, about 15% were seen once. Sequencing was done on a sample of blood. All receptors come from a man between 18 and 35 years old with Graves' ophthalmopathy.

This clonotype was detected a few times. A much bigger clone sits one base away, suggesting this may be a read error. The genes are TRBV27 and TRBJ1-1, with 7 bases matching TRBD1. V was clipped by 3 bases and J by 4 bases; unmatched bases: 11. Germline-derived CDR1 and CDR2 are MNHEY and SMNVEV (reference sequence). The CDR3 covers 16 residues. The chain's CDR3 is CASSFPKNRGGTEAFF. The CDR3 nucleotides are TGTGCCAGCAGTTTCCCAAAGAACAGGGGTGGCACTGAAGCTTTCTTT.

The gene calls are TRBV4-1 and TRBJ1-2, with D unclear. CDR3 size: 15 residues. The V end lost 4 bases, the J end lost 4 bases, and 16 bases lay between the germline ends. Germline V gene sequence: CDR1 MGHRA, CDR2 YSYEKL. The CDR3 sequence is CASSPPTLLGYGYTF. CDR3 sequence (DNA): TGCGCCAGCAGCCCCCCGACACTTTTAGGCTATGGCTACACCTTC.

This clonotype was seen ten or more times. The chain carries TRBV3-1 and TRBJ2-1; TRBD2 matches 8 bases. Germline CDR1 reads LGHDT; CDR2 reads YNNKEL (reference sequence). The CDR3 extends over 15 amino acids. Trimming removed 1 base from V and 4 bases from J; junction bases left unmatched: 3. CDR3 DNA: TGTGCCAGCAGCCAAGCGACTAGCGTATACAATGAGCAGTTCTTC. Residues: CASSQATSVYNEQFF.

This clonotype has ten or more counts. This chain joins TRBV11-2 and TRBJ1-6, with 7 bases aligning to TRBD1. The V and J ends lost 2 bases and 10 bases, in that order; junction bases with no gene match: 14. The CDR3 has 17 residues. CDR1 is SGHAT, CDR2 FQNNGV, per germline. The CDR3 here is CASSLLAQGIGSSPLHF. The CDR3 nucleotides read TGTGCCAGCAGCTTATTAGCACAGGGGATTGGATCGTCACCCCTCCACTTT.

This clonotype was seen at least ten times. The CDR3 DNA reads TGTGCCAGCAGCTCGTCCCTCGGTAGTACTGAGCAGTTCTTC. Amino acid sequence: CASSSSLGSTEQFF. The chain has TRBV3-1 and TRBJ2-1; D gene unclear. V shed 5 bases and J shed 9 bases, with 17 bases lying between them. Germline assignment: CDR1 LGHDT and CDR2 YNNKEL (reference sequence). This CDR3 region has 14 residues.

Many counts were recorded for this clonotype. The J gene is TRBJ1-1, the V gene TRBV20-1, with no clear D. Trimming cost V 1 base and J 3 bases, with 3 bases left between them. CDR1 and CDR2 (germline): DFQATT, SNEGSKA (reference sequence). This CDR3 comprises 11 residues. CDR3 loop: CSARGDTEAFF. For the CDR3, the DNA is TGCAGTGCTAGAGGGGACACTGAAGCTTTCTTT.

The chain is built from TRBV2 and TRBJ2-7; a possible D gene is TRBD2 (6 bases). The CDR3 has 12 residues. V shed 4 bases and J shed 5 bases, with 9 bases lying between them. Germline assignment: CDR1 SNHLY and CDR2 FYNNEI. For the CDR3, the DNA is TGTGCCAGCAGTGGGGGGGAGGACGAGCAGTACTTC. Translation gives CASSGGEDEQYF.

The rearrangement joins TRBV5-1 to TRBJ2-3; 10 bases agree with TRBD2. The CDR3 has 16 residues. The trim removed 0 bases at V and 3 bases at J, leaving 4 bases unmatched. CDR1 is SGHRS and CDR2 is YFSETQ in the germline V gene. The CDR3 DNA reads as TGCGCCAGCAGCTTGGTTTCTAGCGGGGGTACAGATACGCAGTATTTT. Protein product: CASSLVSSGGTDTQYF.

This rearrangement joins TRBV3-1 to TRBJ1-3; D remains ambiguous. This CDR3 comprises 18 residues. Germline CDR1 is LGHDT and CDR2 is YNNKEL (reference sequence). Trimming took 3 bases from V and 2 from J, leaving 20 bases between them. CDR3 DNA: TGTGCCAGCAGCCAGTCATGGATCTACTCCACCACTGGAAACACCATATATTTT. Translated: CASSQSWIYSTTGNTIYF.

This clonotype was counted at least ten times. The rearrangement links TRBV18 to TRBJ2-7, with 13 positions matching TRBD2. The J segment lost 1 base and the V segment lost 1 base, leaving 4 bases of the junction unmatched. Germline V gene sequence: CDR1 KGHSH, CDR2 LQKENI. This CDR3 contains 17 residues. The CDR3 reads CASSPRTSGSESYEQYF. Written as DNA, the CDR3 is TGTGCCAGCTCACCACGGACTAGCGGGAGTGAGTCCTACGAGCAGTACTTC.

This clonotype was seen many times. This chain connects TRBV3-1 to TRBJ1-4; 11 bases agree with TRBD1. V dropped 1 base and J dropped 7; count of bases not matched to a gene: 5. Germline lookup yields CDR1 LGHDT and CDR2 YNNKEL (reference sequence). This CDR3 is 16 amino acids long. The CDR3 region is CASSQAGQGVGEKLFF. The CDR3 region has the DNA TGTGCCAGCAGCCAAGCGGGACAGGGGGTAGGTGAAAAACTGTTTTTT.